The sequence of this T cell receptor beta chain was determined in a study of glioma-infiltrating T cells. Study-wide findings and caveats: Patients with low tissue-blood divergence carried a signature set of shared blood CDR3 motifs.

This clonotype was seen a single time. The antigen remains undetermined. Compared with germline, one end of the junction differs, possibly owing to a read error. Germline V gives CDR1 SGHTA, CDR2 FQGNSA. This CDR3 contains 15 residues. TCR alpha and beta CDR3 regions were amplified from RNA using iRepertoire nested multiplex PCR. One-step reverse transcription and amplification started from approximately 100-400 ng of tissue mRNA or PBMC total RNA. Using its own MiXCR run on the multiplex PCR reads, TCRdb lists one record per CDR3 protein. Of around 390,000 distinct CDR3 sequences in the sample, less than 50% are singletons; the top ten hold 12%.

The sequenced material came from glioma tissue, nonneoplastic brain tissue, or PBMCs (not recorded which). The sequence was collected from a human donor with low-grade glioma or glioblastoma, undergoing nonglioma brain surgery, or in good health (not recorded which). The chain couples TRBV7-2 to TRBJ1-5, with D maybe TRBD1 (5 bases). This CDR3 reads CATSLVTPRGGAQHF. As DNA, the CDR3 is TGTGCCACCAGCTTGGTCACACCCCGGGGGGGAGCTCAGCATTTT. Combining the CDR3 with reference TRBV7-2 and TRBJ1-5 gives the whole variable domain GAGVSQSPSNKVTEKGKDVELRCDPISGHTALYWYRQSLGQGLEFLIYFQGNSAPDKSGLPSDRFSAERTGGSVSTLTIQRTQQEDSAVYLCATSLVTPRGGAQHFGDGTRLSIL.